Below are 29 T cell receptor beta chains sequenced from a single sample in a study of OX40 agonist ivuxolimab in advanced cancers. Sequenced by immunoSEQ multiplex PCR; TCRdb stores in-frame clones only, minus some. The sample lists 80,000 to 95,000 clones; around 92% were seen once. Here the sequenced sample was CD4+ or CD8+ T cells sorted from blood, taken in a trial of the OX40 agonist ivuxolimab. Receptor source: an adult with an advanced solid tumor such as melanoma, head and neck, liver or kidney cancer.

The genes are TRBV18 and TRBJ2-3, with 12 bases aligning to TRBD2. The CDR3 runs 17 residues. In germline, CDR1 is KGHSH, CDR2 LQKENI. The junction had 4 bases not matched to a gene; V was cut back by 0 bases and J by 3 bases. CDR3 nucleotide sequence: TGTGCCAGCTCACCACCGGGACTAGCGGGTCGGACAGATACGCAGTATTTT. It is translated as CASSPPGLAGRTDTQYF.

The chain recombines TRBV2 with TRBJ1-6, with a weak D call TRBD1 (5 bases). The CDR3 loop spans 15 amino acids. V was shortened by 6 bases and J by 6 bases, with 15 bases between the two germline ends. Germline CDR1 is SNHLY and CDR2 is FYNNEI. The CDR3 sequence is CASRVSGMGNSPLHF. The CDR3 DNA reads TGTGCCAGCAGAGTGTCAGGGATGGGTAATTCACCCCTCCACTTT.

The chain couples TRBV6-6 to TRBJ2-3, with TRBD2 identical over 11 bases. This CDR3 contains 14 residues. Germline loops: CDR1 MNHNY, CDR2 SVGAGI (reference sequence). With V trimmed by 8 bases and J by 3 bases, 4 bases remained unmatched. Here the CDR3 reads CASHRLAGTDTQYF. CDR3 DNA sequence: TGTGCCAGCCACCGACTAGCGGGAACAGATACGCAGTATTTT.

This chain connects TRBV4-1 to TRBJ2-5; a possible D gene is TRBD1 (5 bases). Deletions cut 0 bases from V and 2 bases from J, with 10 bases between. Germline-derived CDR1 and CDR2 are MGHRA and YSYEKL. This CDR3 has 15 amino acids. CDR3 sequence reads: CASSQDWTIQETQYF. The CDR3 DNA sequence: TGCGCCAGCAGCCAAGATTGGACAATTCAAGAGACCCAGTACTTC.

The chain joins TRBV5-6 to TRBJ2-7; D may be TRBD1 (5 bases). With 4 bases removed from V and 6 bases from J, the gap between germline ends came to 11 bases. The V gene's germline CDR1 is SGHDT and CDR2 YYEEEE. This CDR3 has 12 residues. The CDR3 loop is CASSRWGIEQYF. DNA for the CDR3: TGTGCCAGCAGCCGGTGGGGCATCGAGCAGTACTTC.

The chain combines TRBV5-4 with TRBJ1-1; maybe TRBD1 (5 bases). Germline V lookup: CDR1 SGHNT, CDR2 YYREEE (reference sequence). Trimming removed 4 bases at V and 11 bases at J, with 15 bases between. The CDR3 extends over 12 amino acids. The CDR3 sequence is CASSQAKDNAFF. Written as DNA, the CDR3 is TGTGCCAGCAGCCAGGCAAAGGACAATGCTTTCTTT. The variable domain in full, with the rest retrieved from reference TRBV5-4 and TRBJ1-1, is ETGVTQSPTHLIKTRGQQVTLRCSSQSGHNTVSWYQQALGQGPQFIFQYYREEENGRGNFPPRFSGLQFPNYSSELNVNALELDDSALYLCASSQAKDNAFFGQGTRLTVV.

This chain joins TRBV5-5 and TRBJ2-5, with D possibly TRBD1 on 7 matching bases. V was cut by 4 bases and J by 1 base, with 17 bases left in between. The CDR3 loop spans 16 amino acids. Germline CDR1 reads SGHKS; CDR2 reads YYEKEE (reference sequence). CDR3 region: CASSPQGVSGQETQYF. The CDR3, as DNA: TGTGCCAGCAGCCCTCAGGGGGTTAGCGGCCAAGAGACCCAGTACTTC.

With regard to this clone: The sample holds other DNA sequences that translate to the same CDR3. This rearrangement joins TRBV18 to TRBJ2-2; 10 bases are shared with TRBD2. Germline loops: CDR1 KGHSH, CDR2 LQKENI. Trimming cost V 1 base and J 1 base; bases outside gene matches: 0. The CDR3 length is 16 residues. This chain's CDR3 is CASSPRTSGNTGELFF. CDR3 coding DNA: TGTGCCAGCTCACCACGGACTAGCGGGAACACCGGGGAGCTGTTTTTT.

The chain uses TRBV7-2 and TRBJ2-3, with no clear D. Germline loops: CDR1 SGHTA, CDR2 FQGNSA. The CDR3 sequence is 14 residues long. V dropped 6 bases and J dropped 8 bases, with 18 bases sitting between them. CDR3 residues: CASRTEAPLGTQYF. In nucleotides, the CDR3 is TGTGCCAGCAGGACCGAGGCGCCCCTCGGTACGCAGTATTTT.

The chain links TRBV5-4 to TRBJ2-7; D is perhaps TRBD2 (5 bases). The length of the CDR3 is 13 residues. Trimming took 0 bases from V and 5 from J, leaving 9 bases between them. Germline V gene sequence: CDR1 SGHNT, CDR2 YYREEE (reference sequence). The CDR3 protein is CASSLDWRDEQYF. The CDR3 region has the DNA TGTGCCAGCAGCTTGGATTGGCGGGACGAGCAGTACTTC.

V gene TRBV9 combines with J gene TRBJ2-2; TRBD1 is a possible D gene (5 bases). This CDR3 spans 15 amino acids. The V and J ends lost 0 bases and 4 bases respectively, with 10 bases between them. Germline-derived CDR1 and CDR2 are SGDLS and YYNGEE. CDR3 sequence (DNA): TGTGCCAGCAGCGTAGCTGGACAAACCACCGGGGAGCTGTTTTTT. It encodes CASSVAGQTTGELFF.

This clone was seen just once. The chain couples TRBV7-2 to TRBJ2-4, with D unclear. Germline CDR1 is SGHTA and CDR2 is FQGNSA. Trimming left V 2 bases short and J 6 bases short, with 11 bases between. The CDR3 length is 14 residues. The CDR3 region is CASSLYHTPNIQYF. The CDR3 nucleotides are TGTGCCAGCAGCTTATACCATACCCCAAACATTCAGTACTTC.

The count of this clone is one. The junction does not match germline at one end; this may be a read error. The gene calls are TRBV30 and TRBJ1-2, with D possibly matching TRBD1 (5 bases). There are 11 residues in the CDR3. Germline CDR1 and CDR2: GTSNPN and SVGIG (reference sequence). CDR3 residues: CAWKAGSTDYF. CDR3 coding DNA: TGTGCCTGGAAAGCTGGTTCGACAGATTACTTC. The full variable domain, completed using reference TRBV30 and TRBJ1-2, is SQTIHQWPATLVQPVGSPLSLECTVEGTSNPNLYWYRQAAGRGLQLLFYSVGIGQISSEVPQNLSASRPQDRQFILSSKKLLLSDSGFYLCAWKAGSTDYFGSGTRLTVV.

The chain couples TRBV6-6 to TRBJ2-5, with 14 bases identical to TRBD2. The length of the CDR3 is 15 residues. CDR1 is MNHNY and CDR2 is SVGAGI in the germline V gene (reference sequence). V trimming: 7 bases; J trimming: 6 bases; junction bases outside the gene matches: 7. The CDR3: CASIGTSGRGQTQYF. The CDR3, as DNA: TGTGCCAGCATTGGGACTAGCGGGAGAGGACAGACCCAGTACTTC.

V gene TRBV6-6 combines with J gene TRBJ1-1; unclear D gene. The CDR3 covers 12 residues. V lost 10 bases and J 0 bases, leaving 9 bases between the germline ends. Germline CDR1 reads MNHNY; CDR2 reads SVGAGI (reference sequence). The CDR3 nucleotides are TGTGCCACCGGCGGCCTGAACACTGAAGCTTTCTTT. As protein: CATGGLNTEAFF.

The chain's CDR3 is CASSRTPLYEQYF. The CDR3 region has the DNA TGTGCCAGCAGCCGGACTCCACTCTACGAGCAGTACTTC. The chain is built from TRBV7-2 and TRBJ2-7; tentatively, D is TRBD2 (5 bases). Germline CDR1 SGHTA, CDR2 FQGNSA. V was cut by 5 bases and J by 3 bases, with 11 bases left in between. The CDR3 length is 13 residues.

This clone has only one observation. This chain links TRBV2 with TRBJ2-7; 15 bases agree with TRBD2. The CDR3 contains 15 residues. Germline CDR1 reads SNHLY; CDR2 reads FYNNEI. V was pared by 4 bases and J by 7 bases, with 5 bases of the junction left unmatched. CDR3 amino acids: CASSVGLAGGGEQYF. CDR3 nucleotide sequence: TGTGCCAGCAGTGTCGGACTAGCGGGAGGGGGTGAGCAGTACTTC. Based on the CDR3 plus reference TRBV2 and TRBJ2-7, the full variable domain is EPEVTQTPSHQVTQMGQEVILRCVPISNHLYFYWYRQILGQKVEFLVSFYNNEISEKSEIFDDQFSVERPDGSNFTLKIRSTKLEDSAMYFCASSVGLAGGGEQYFGPGTRLTVT.

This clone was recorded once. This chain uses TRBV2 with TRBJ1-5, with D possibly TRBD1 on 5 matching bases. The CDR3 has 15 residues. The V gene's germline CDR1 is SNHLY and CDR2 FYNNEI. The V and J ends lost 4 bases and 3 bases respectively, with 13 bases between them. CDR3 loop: CASSGGGTDNQPQHF. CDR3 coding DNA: TGTGCCAGCAGTGGAGGAGGGACGGACAATCAGCCCCAGCATTTT.

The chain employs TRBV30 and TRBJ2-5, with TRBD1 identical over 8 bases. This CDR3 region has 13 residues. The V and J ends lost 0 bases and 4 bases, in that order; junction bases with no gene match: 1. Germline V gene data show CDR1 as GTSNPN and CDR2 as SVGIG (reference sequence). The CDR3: CAWSVQGGETQYF. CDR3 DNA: TGTGCCTGGAGTGTACAGGGGGGAGAGACCCAGTACTTC.

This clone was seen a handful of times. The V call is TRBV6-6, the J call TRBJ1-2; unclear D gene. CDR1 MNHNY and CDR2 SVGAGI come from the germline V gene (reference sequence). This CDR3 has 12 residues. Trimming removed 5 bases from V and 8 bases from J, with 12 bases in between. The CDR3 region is CASSARQAGYTF. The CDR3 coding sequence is TGTGCCAGCAGTGCCCGCCAGGCGGGCTACACCTTC.

The DNA for the CDR3 is TGTGCCAGCAGCTTCGGTTTCTTGTCCAACGTCCTGACTTTC. Residues: CASSFGFLSNVLTF. The chain combines TRBV7-9 with TRBJ2-6; D remains ambiguous. Germline V gene lookup returns CDR1 SEHNR and CDR2 FQNEAQ (reference sequence). This CDR3 is 14 amino acids long. Deletions cut 3 bases from V and 8 bases from J, with 11 bases between.

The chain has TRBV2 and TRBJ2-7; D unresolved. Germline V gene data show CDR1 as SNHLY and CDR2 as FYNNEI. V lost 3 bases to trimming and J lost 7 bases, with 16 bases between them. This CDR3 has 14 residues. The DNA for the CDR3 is TGTGCCAGCAGTGAGGAACTTAGGGTAGGGGAGCAGTACTTC. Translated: CASSEELRVGEQYF. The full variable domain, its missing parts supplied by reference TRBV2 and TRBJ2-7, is EPEVTQTPSHQVTQMGQEVILRCVPISNHLYFYWYRQILGQKVEFLVSFYNNEISEKSEIFDDQFSVERPDGSNFTLKIRSTKLEDSAMYFCASSEELRVGEQYFGPGTRLTVT.

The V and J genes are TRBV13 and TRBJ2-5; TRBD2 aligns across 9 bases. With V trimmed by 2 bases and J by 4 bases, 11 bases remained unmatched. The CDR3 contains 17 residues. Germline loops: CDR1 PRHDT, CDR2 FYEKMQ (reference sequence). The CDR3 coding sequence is TGTGCCAGCAGCTTAAGGGGGCGGGGGGGCCCCCGAGAGACCCAGTACTTC. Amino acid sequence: CASSLRGRGGPRETQYF.

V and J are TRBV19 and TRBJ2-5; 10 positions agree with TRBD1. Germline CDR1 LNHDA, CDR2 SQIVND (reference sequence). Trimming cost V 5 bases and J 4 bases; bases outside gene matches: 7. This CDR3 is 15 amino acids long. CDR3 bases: TGTGCCAGTAGTCCCGAGACAGGGGGCGCAGAGACCCAGTACTTC. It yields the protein CASSPETGGAETQYF.

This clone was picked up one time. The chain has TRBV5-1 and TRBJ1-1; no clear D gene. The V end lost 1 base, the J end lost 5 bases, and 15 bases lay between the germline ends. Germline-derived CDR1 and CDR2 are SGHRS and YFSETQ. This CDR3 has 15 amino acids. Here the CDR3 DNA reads TGCGCCAGCAGCTTGTCATTGGTGGAAGGGACTGAAGCTTTCTTT. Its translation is CASSLSLVEGTEAFF.

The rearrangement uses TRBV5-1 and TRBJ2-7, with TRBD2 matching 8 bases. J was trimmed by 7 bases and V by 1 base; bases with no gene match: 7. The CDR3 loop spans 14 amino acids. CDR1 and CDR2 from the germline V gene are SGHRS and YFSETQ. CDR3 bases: TGCGCCAGCAGCTTGAGTCGGGAGGGCCGGGAGCAGTACTTC. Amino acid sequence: CASSLSREGREQYF. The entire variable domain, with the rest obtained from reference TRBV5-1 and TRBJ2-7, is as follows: KAGVTQTPRYLIKTRGQQVTLSCSPISGHRSVSWYQQTPGQGLQFLFEYFSETQRNKGNFPGRFSGRQFSNSRSEMNVSTLELGDSALYLCASSLSREGREQYFGPGTRLTVT.

CDR3 in DNA: TGTGCCAGCTCACCCATAAAGAGCTCTGGAAACACCATATATTTT. It encodes CASSPIKSSGNTIYF. J is TRBJ1-3 and V is TRBV18, with no clear D. Trimming stripped 3 bases from V and 0 bases from J, with 9 bases between. Germline CDR1 KGHSH, CDR2 LQKENI. The CDR3 runs to 15 residues.

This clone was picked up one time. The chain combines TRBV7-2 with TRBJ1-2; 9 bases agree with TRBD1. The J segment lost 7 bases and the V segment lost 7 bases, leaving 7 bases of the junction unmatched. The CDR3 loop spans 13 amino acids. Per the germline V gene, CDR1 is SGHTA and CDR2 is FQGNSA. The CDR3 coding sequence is TGTGCCAGCACCCGGACAGGGGTGTCTGGCTACACCTTC. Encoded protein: CASTRTGVSGYTF.

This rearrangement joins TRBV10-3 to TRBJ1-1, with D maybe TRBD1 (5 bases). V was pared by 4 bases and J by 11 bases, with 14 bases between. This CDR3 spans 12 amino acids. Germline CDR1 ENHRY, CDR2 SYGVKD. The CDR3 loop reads CAISAGTAGAFF. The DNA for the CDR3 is TGTGCCATCAGTGCCGGGACGGCTGGTGCTTTCTTT.